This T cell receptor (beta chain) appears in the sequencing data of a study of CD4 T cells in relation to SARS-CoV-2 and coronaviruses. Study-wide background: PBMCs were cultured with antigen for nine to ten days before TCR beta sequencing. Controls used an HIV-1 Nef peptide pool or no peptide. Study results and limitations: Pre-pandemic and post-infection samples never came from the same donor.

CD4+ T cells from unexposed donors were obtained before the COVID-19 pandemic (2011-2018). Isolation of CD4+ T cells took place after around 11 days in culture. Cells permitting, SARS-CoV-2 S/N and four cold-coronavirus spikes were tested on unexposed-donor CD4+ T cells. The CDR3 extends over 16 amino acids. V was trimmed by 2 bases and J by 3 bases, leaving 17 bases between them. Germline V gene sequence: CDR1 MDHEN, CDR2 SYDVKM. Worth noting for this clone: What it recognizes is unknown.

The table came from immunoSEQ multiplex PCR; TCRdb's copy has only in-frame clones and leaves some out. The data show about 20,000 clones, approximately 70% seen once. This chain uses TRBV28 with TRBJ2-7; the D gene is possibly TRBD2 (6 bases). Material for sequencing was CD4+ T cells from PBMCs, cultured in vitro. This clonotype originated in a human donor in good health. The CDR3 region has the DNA TGTGCCAGCAGTTTAATGGGGTCACGGGGGATCTACGAGCAGTACTTC. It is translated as CASSLMGSRGIYEQYF. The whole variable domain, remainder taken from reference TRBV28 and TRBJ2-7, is DVKVTQSSRYLVKRTGEKVFLECVQDMDHENMFWYRQDPGLGLRLIYFSYDVKMKEKGDIPEGYSVSREKKERFSLILESASTNQTSMYLCASSLMGSRGIYEQYFGPGTRLTVT.